These 23 T cell receptor beta chains share one sample of origin, sequenced in a study of siplizumab effects on memory and regulatory T cells. Repertoires were generated with immunoSEQ multiplex PCR, while TCRdb's copy carries only in-frame clones and drops some. The table shows some 97,000 clones, with about 93% occurring only once. The sample consisted of Tregs sorted from blood. The receptors come from a human donor in good health.

The rearrangement uses TRBV28 and TRBJ1-4; a possible D gene is TRBD1 (5 bases). The V gene's germline CDR1 is MDHEN and CDR2 SYDVKM. The CDR3 is 15 residues long. Trimming removed 5 bases from V and 8 bases from J, with 18 bases in between. CDR3 sequence (DNA): TGTGCCAGCAGTCCTAATCAGGGAATTAGGGAAAAACTGTTTTTT. It encodes CASSPNQGIREKLFF.

This chain joins TRBV30 and TRBJ1-2; D is perhaps TRBD1 (6 bases). V was shortened by 4 bases and J by 1 base, with 13 bases between the two germline ends. The CDR3 length is 14 residues. The germline V gene encodes CDR1 GTSNPN and CDR2 SVGIG (reference sequence). CDR3 nucleotide sequence: TGTGCCTGGAAGTTGGGGGGGCTTAACTATGGCTACACCTTC. Its protein is CAWKLGGLNYGYTF.

V usage is TRBV9 and J usage is TRBJ1-4; perhaps TRBD1 as D (6 bases). Trimming cost V 0 bases and J 2 bases, with 11 bases left between them. The CDR3 has 16 amino acids. The germline V gene encodes CDR1 SGDLS and CDR2 YYNGEE. As DNA, the CDR3 is TGTGCCAGCAGCGTAGCTGGGGGCCCGACTAATGAAAAACTGTTTTTT. Its translation: CASSVAGGPTNEKLFF.

This chain joins TRBV27 and TRBJ1-3, with D unresolved. V was clipped by 5 bases and J by 4 bases, with 12 bases between them. Germline V gives CDR1 MNHEY, CDR2 SMNVEV (reference sequence). CDR3 length: 14 residues. The CDR3 sequence: CASSPHRAGNTIYF. The CDR3 region has the DNA TGTGCCAGCAGTCCCCACCGGGCGGGAAACACCATATATTTT.

This chain uses TRBV6-1 with TRBJ2-2, with 11 bases that match TRBD1. Per germline, CDR1 MNHNS and CDR2 SASEGT. The CDR3 totals 15 residues. Trimming at V came to 7 bases and at J to 7 bases, leaving 8 bases not matched to a gene. CDR3 sequence: CASIHGQGAHGELFF. The CDR3 bases are TGTGCCAGCATCCACGGACAGGGGGCACACGGGGAGCTGTTTTTT.

The chain joins TRBV19 to TRBJ2-2, with D unresolved. V was pared by 3 bases and J by 1 base, with 6 bases between. The CDR3 totals 14 residues. The germline CDR1 and CDR2 sequences are LNHDA and SQIVND (reference sequence). The CDR3 sequence: CASSIIKNTGELFF. In DNA, the CDR3 is TGTGCCAGTAGTATTATCAAGAACACCGGGGAGCTGTTTTTT.

The J gene is TRBJ2-1, the V gene TRBV7-3, with 14 bases matching TRBD2. V dropped 6 bases and J dropped 10; count of bases not matched to a gene: 11. This CDR3 is 16 amino acids long. Germline V gene sequence: CDR1 SGHTA, CDR2 FQGTGA. Here the CDR3 reads CASSRTSGRIGGEQFF. The CDR3 region has the DNA TGTGCCAGCAGTCGGACTAGCGGGAGGATTGGCGGAGAGCAGTTCTTC.

The chain is built from TRBV5-1 and TRBJ2-7; 7 bases are shared with TRBD2. This CDR3 has 17 amino acids. The V gene end was trimmed by 4 bases and the J gene end by 2 bases; junction bases not matched to a gene: 15. From germline, CDR1 is SGHRS and CDR2 YFSETQ. CDR3 sequence (DNA): TGCGCCAGCAGCAGACGAGAGTCGACTAGCTCCCCCTACGAGCAGTACTTC. Amino acids: CASSRRESTSSPYEQYF.

This chain connects TRBV25-1 to TRBJ2-1; D is uncertain. The CDR3 is 11 amino acids. Deletions cut 6 bases from V and 8 bases from J, with 8 bases between. Germline CDR1 and CDR2: MGHDK and SYGVNS. CDR3 loop: CASRGNYEQFF. In nucleotides, the CDR3 is TGTGCCAGCAGAGGCAATTATGAGCAGTTCTTC.

J is TRBJ1-3 and V is TRBV5-1, with unresolved D. The length of the CDR3 is 14 residues. V gave up 3 bases and J gave up 0 bases, with 7 bases separating them. Germline values: CDR1 SGHRS, CDR2 YFSETQ. CDR3 nucleotides: TGCGCCAGCAGCTGGGGATACTCTGGAAACACCATATATTTT. It codes for CASSWGYSGNTIYF.

This chain links TRBV2 with TRBJ2-7; D tentatively reads TRBD1 or TRBD2 (5 bases each). Germline V gene lookup returns CDR1 SNHLY and CDR2 FYNNEI. The CDR3 loop spans 12 amino acids. Trimming shortened V by 11 bases and J by 1 base, and 12 bases separated the two germline ends. Here the CDR3 reads CAGGPTSYEQYF. For the CDR3, the DNA is TGTGCCGGGGGACCTACGTCCTACGAGCAGTACTTC. Filled out from reference TRBV2 and TRBJ2-7, the complete variable domain reads EPEVTQTPSHQVTQMGQEVILRCVPISNHLYFYWYRQILGQKVEFLVSFYNNEISEKSEIFDDQFSVERPDGSNFTLKIRSTKLEDSAMYFCAGGPTSYEQYFGPGTRLTVT.

The chain recombines TRBV19 with TRBJ2-1; possibly TRBD2 for D (5 bases). The CDR3 contains 11 residues. Germline CDR1 reads LNHDA; CDR2 reads SQIVND (reference sequence). Trimming left V 7 bases short and J 14 bases short, with 15 bases between. CDR3 coding DNA: TGTGCCAGTACGAGGACTGGGGTTAAGTTCTTC. It codes for CASTRTGVKFF.

The chain combines TRBV5-1 with TRBJ1-1; D is unresolved. Germline V gene sequence: CDR1 SGHRS, CDR2 YFSETQ. This CDR3 spans 13 amino acids. The V end lost 4 bases, the J end lost 0 bases, and 7 bases lay between the germline ends. The CDR3 region is CASSGSMNTEAFF. The CDR3 DNA is TGCGCCAGCAGCGGGTCAATGAACACTGAAGCTTTCTTT. The full variable domain, completed using reference TRBV5-1 and TRBJ1-1, is KAGVTQTPRYLIKTRGQQVTLSCSPISGHRSVSWYQQTPGQGLQFLFEYFSETQRNKGNFPGRFSGRQFSNSRSEMNVSTLELGDSALYLCASSGSMNTEAFFGQGTRLTVV.

This clone was observed a single time. V and J are TRBV7-9 and TRBJ2-3; D is unresolved. Germline CDR1 SEHNR, CDR2 FQNEAQ (reference sequence). CDR3 length: 18 residues. Between the trimmed V and J ends, which lost 1 base and 7 bases, there was a span of 24 bases. CDR3 sequence: CASSLVRGPNLIPYTQYF. In DNA form, the CDR3 reads TGTGCCAGCAGCTTAGTTCGTGGGCCCAACTTAATACCCTATACGCAGTATTTT. The full variable domain, completed using reference TRBV7-9 and TRBJ2-3, is DTGVSQNPRHKITKRGQNVTFRCDPISEHNRLYWYRQTLGQGPEFLTYFQNEAQLEKSRLLSDRFSAERPKGSFSTLEIQRTEQGDSAMYLCASSLVRGPNLIPYTQYFGPGTRLTVL.

This chain links TRBV7-9 with TRBJ1-1; no firm D call. The CDR3 has 9 amino acids. Germline CDR1 is SEHNR and CDR2 is FQNEAQ (reference sequence). The CDR3 is CVPTIEAFF. CDR3 DNA sequence: TGTGTCCCTACGATTGAAGCTTTCTTT.

The chain is built from TRBV28 and TRBJ2-1; 7 nucleotides line up with TRBD2. The CDR3 runs 14 residues. Germline trimming cut 8 bases from V and 9 bases from J; bases unmatched to any gene: 13. The germline V gene has CDR1 MDHEN and CDR2 SYDVKM. The CDR3 region has the DNA TGTGCCAGCCAACTAGTCTGGGAGGGTATTGAGCAGTTCTTC. Translated: CASQLVWEGIEQFF.

The chain recombines TRBV18 with TRBJ2-5, with D uncertain. The ends were cut back, 0 bases at V and 5 bases at J, with 7 bases in the middle. Germline V gives CDR1 KGHSH, CDR2 LQKENI. The CDR3 length is 13 residues. CDR3 sequence (DNA): TGTGCCAGCTCACCACCGCGCCCGGAGACCCAGTACTTC. This sequence encodes CASSPPRPETQYF.

This sequence joins TRBV7-9 and TRBJ2-7, with 8 bases identical to TRBD2. With V trimmed by 6 bases and J by 5 bases, 9 bases remained unmatched. The CDR3 runs 14 residues. The germline CDR1 and CDR2 sequences are SEHNR and FQNEAQ (reference sequence). CDR3 bases: TGTGCCAGCAGACCCAAGCGGGAGAACCACGAGCAGTACTTC. This codes for CASRPKRENHEQYF. Full variable domain (missing parts from reference TRBV7-9 and TRBJ2-7): DTGVSQNPRHKITKRGQNVTFRCDPISEHNRLYWYRQTLGQGPEFLTYFQNEAQLEKSRLLSDRFSAERPKGSFSTLEIQRTEQGDSAMYLCASRPKRENHEQYFGPGTRLTVT.

For this clone: Other DNA sequences in this specimen translate into the identical CDR3. CDR3 bases: TGTGCCAGCAGTTCGGGAGGCAACTATGGCTACACCTTC. Translating gives CASSSGGNYGYTF. The gene calls are TRBV28 and TRBJ1-2; no definite D call. Germline V CDR1 and CDR2: MDHEN, SYDVKM. Trimming shortened V by 4 bases and J by 2 bases, and 8 bases separated the two germline ends. The CDR3 contains 13 residues.

J is TRBJ1-1 and V is TRBV30, with a tentative D call TRBD1 (5 bases). V gave up 4 bases and J gave up 5 bases, with 14 bases separating them. The CDR3 loop spans 13 amino acids. Germline-derived CDR1 and CDR2 are GTSNPN and SVGIG (reference sequence). CDR3 protein: CAWNWGGSTEAFF. DNA of the CDR3: TGTGCCTGGAATTGGGGGGGATCTACTGAAGCTTTCTTT.

The V and J genes are TRBV30 and TRBJ2-5; weak D call: TRBD2 (6 bases). Deletions cut 8 bases from V and 7 bases from J, with 20 bases between. Per the germline V gene, CDR1 is GTSNPN and CDR2 is SVGIG (reference sequence). CDR3 length: 13 residues. The CDR3 DNA reads as TGTGCCATACGTACGGGACTCTCGGGGACCCAGTACTTC. This codes for CAIRTGLSGTQYF.

The rearrangement links TRBV5-8 to TRBJ2-3; D gene ambiguous. The V gene lost 2 bases and the J gene lost 10 bases, with 11 bases spanning the gap. CDR1 is SGHTS, CDR2 YDEGEE, per germline. This CDR3 has 12 amino acids. The CDR3 loop is CASSFRRIAQYF. Here the CDR3 DNA reads TGTGCCAGCAGCTTTCGGCGGATCGCGCAGTATTTT.

The chain employs TRBV5-6 and TRBJ1-2; maybe TRBD1 (6 bases). The germline CDR1 and CDR2 sequences are SGHDT and YYEEEE. V was trimmed by 0 bases and J by 4 bases, leaving 10 bases between them. The CDR3 contains 14 residues. CDR3 amino acids: CASSLGGGLYGYTF. CDR3 in DNA: TGTGCCAGCAGCTTGGGTGGGGGGCTCTATGGCTACACCTTC.